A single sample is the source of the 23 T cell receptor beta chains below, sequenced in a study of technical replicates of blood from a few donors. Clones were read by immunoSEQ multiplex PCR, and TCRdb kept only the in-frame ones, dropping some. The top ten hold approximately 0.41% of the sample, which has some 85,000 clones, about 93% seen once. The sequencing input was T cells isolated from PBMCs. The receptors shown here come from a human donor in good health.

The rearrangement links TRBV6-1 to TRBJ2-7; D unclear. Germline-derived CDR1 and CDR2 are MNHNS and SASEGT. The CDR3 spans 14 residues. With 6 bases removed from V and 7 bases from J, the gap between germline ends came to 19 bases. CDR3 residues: CASSLEETSSEQYF. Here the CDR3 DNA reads TGTGCCAGCAGCCTAGAGGAGACCAGTTCGGAGCAGTACTTC.

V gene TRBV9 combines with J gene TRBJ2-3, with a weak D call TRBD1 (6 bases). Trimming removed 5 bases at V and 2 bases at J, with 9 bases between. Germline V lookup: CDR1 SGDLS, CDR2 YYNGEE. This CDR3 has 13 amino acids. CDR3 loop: CASRDSITDTQYF. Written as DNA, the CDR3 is TGTGCCAGCAGGGACAGCATCACAGATACGCAGTATTTT.

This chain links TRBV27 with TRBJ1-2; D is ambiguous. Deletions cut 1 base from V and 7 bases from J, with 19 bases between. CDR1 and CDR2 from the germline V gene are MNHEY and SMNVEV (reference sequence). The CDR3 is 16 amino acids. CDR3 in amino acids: CASSLFAGNGFGGYTF. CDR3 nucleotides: TGTGCCAGCAGTTTATTTGCGGGAAACGGGTTTGGTGGCTACACCTTC.

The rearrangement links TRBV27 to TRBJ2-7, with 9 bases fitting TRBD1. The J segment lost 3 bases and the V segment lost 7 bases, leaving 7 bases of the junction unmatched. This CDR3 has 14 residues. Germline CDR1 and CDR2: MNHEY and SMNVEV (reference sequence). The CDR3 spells CASKLGQGGYEQYF. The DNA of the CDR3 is TGTGCCAGCAAACTGGGACAGGGAGGCTACGAGCAGTACTTC.

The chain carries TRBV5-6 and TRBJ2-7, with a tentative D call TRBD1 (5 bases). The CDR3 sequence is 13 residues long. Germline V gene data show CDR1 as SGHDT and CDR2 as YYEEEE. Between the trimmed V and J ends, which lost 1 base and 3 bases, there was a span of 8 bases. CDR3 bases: TGTGCCAGCAGCTTGACAGGTTACTACGAGCAGTACTTC. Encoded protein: CASSLTGYYEQYF.

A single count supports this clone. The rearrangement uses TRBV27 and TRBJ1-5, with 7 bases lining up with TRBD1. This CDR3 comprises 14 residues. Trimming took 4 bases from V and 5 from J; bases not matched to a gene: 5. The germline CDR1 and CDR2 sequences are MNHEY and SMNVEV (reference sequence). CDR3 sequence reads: CASSSDRVYQPQHF. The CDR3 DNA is TGTGCCAGCAGTTCAGACAGGGTTTATCAGCCCCAGCATTTT.

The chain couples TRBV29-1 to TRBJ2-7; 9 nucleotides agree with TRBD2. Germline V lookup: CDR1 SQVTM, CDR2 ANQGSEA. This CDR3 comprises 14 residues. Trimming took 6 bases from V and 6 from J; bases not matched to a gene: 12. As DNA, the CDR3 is TGCAGCGTGGGGGTAAGCGGGGGGTACGGCGAGCAGTACTTC. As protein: CSVGVSGGYGEQYF.

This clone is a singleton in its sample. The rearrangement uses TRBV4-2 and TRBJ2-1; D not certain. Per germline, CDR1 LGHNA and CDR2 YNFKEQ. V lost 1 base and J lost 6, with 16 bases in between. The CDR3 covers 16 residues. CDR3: CASSQGLMSVGNEQFF. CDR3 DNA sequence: TGTGCCAGCAGCCAAGGTCTCATGAGCGTCGGCAATGAGCAGTTCTTC.

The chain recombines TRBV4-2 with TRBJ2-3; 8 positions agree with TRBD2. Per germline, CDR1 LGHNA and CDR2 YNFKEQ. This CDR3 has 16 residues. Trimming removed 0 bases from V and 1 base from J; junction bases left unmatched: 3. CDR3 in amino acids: CASSQDTAGGTDTQYF. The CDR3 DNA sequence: TGTGCCAGCAGCCAAGATACAGCGGGAGGCACAGATACGCAGTATTTT.

The CDR3 DNA sequence: TGTGCCAGCAGTTTTTACGGACAGGGCTCGGCGGGAGGGCCCTGGGAGACCCAGTACTTC. It yields the protein CASSFYGQGSAGGPWETQYF. The chain uses TRBV28 and TRBJ2-5, with D perhaps matching TRBD2 (9 bases). CDR1 and CDR2 (germline): MDHEN, SYDVKM. The CDR3 spans 20 residues. Deletions cut 3 bases from V and 5 bases from J, with 31 bases between.

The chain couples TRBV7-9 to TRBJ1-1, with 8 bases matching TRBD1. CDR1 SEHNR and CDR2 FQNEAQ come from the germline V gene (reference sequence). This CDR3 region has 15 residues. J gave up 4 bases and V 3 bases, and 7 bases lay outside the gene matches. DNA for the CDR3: TGTGCCAGCAGCTTGGACAGGGTCTTGAGCACTGAAGCTTTCTTT. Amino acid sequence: CASSLDRVLSTEAFF.

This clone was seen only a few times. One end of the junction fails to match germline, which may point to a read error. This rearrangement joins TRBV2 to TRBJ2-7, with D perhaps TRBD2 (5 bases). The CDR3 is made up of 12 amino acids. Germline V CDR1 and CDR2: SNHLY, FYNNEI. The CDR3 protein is CASSEDYYEQYF. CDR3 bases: TGTGCCAGCAGCGAAGACTACTACGAGCAGTACTTC.

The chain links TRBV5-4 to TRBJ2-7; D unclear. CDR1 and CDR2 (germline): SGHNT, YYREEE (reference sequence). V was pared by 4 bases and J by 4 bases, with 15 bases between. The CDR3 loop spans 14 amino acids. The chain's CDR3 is CASSRAPTRYEQYF. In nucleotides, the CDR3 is TGTGCCAGCAGCCGTGCCCCGACCAGGTACGAGCAGTACTTC.

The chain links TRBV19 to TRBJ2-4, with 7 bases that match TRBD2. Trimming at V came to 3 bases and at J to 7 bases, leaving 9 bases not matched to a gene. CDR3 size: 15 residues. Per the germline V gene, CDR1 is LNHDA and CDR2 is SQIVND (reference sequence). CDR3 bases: TGTGCCAGTAGTATTGGGGGGGAGGATGGGAACATTCAGTACTTC. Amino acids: CASSIGGEDGNIQYF.

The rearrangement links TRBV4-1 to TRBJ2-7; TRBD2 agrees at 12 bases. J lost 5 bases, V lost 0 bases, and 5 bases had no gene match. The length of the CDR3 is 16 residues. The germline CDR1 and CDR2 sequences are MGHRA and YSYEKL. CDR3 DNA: TGCGCCAGCAGCCAAGAGGTGACTAGCGGGAGCCACGAGCAGTACTTC. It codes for CASSQEVTSGSHEQYF.

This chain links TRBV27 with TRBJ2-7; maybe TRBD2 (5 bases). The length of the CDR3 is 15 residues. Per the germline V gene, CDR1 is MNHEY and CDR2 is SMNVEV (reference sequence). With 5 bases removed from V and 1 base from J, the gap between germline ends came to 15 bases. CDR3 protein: CASSLAPRTSYEQYF. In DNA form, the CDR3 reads TGTGCCAGCAGTCTCGCTCCCAGGACTTCCTACGAGCAGTACTTC.

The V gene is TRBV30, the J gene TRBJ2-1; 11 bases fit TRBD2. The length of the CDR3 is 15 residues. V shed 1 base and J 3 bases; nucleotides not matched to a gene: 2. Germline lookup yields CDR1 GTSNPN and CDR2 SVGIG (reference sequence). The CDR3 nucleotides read TGTGCCTGGAGTGCTCTAGCGGGAGGCTACAATGAGCAGTTCTTC. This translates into CAWSALAGGYNEQFF.

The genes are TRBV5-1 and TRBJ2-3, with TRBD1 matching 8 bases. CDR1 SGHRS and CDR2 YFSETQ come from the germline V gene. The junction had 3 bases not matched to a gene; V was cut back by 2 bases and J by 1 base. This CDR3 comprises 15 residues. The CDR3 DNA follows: TGCGCCAGCAGCTTAGGGACAGGCCGCACAGATACGCAGTATTTT. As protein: CASSLGTGRTDTQYF. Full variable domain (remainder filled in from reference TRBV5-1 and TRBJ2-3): KAGVTQTPRYLIKTRGQQVTLSCSPISGHRSVSWYQQTPGQGLQFLFEYFSETQRNKGNFPGRFSGRQFSNSRSEMNVSTLELGDSALYLCASSLGTGRTDTQYFGPGTRLTVL.

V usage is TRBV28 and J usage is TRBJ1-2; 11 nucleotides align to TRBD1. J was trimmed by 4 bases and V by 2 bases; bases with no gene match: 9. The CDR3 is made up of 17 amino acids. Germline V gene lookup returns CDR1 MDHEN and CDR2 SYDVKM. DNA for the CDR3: TGTGCCAGCAGTTTAGGGACAGGGGGGTGGCGGGGCTATGGCTACACCTTC. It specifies CASSLGTGGWRGYGYTF.

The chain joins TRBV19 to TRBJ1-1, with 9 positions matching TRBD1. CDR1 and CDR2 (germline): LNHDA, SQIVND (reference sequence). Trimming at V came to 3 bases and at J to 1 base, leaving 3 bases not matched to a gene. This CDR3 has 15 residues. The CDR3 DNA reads TGTGCCAGTAGTATCCCGACAGGGGGGAACACTGAAGCTTTCTTT. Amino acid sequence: CASSIPTGGNTEAFF.

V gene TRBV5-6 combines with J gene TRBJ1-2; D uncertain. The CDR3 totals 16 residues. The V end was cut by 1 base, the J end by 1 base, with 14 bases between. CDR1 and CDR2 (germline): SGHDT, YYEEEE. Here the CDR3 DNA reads TGTGCCAGCAGCTTGCGGCCCAGGCCGAATAACTATGGCTACACCTTC. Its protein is CASSLRPRPNNYGYTF.

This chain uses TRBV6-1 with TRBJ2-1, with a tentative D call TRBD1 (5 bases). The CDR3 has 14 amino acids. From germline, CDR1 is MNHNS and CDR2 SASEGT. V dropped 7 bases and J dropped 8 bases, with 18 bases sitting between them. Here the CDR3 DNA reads TGTGCCAGCACGTTGGAACTGGGCAGGGATGAGCAGTTCTTC. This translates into CASTLELGRDEQFF.

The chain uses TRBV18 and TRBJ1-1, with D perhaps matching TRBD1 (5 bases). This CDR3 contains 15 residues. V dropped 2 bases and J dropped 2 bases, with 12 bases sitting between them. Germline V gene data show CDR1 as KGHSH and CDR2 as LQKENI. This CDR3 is CASSPISDTNTEAFF. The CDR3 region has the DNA TGTGCCAGCTCACCAATCTCGGACACCAACACTGAAGCTTTCTTT.